These 2 T cell receptor beta chains share one sample of origin, sequenced in a study of blood T cell repertoires in COVID-19. Sequenced by immunoSEQ multiplex PCR; TCRdb stores in-frame clones only, minus some. The profile shows 45,000 to 55,000 clones, around four fifths of them singletons. The sample consisted of peripheral blood. All receptors derive from a human donor in a cohort sampled during active COVID-19.

The chain couples TRBV30 to TRBJ1-1, with unresolved D. CDR1 GTSNPN and CDR2 SVGIG come from the germline V gene (reference sequence). The germline V and J ends were trimmed by 0 bases and 6 bases, with 14 bases remaining between them. The length of the CDR3 is 14 residues. This chain's CDR3 is CAWSVHRGASEAFF. For the CDR3, the DNA is TGTGCCTGGAGTGTACACCGGGGAGCCTCTGAAGCTTTCTTT.

This chain joins TRBV7-9 and TRBJ2-5, with 7 positions matching TRBD2. Germline V gene data show CDR1 as SEHNR and CDR2 as FQNEAQ (reference sequence). V shed 3 bases and J 4 bases; nucleotides not matched to a gene: 11. The CDR3 is 16 residues long. CDR3 DNA sequence: TGTGCCAGCAGCTTTGGTTTGAGCGGGGTAGGAGAGACCCAGTACTTC. This gives the protein CASSFGLSGVGETQYF.